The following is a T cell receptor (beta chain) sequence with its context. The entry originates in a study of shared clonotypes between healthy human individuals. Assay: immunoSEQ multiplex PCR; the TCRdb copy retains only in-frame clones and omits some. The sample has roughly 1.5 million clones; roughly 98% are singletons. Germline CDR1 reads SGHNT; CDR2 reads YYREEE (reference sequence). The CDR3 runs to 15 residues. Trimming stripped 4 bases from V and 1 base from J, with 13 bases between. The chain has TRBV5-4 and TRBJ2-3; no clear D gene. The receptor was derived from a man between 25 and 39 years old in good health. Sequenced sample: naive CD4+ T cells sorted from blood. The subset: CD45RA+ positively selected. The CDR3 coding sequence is TGTGCCAGCAGCCCCGTTTTTGTGGGCACAGATACGCAGTATTTT. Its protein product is CASSPVFVGTDTQYF.